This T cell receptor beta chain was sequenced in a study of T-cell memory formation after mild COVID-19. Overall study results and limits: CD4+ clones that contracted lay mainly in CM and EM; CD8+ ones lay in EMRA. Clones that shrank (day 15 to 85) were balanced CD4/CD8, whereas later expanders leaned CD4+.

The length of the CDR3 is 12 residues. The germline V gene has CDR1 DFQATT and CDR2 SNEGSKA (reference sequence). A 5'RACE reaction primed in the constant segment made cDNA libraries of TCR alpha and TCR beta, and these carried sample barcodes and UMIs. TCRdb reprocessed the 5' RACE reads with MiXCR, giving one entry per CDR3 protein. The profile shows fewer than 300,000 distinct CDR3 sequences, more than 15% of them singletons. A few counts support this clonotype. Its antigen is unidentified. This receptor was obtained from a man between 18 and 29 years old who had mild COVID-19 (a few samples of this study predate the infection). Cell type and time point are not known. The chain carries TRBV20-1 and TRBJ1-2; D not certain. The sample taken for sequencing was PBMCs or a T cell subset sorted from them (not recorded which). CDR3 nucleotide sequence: TGCACCCCGGAGGTTTTTAACTATGGCTACACCTTC. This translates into CTPEVFNYGYTF.